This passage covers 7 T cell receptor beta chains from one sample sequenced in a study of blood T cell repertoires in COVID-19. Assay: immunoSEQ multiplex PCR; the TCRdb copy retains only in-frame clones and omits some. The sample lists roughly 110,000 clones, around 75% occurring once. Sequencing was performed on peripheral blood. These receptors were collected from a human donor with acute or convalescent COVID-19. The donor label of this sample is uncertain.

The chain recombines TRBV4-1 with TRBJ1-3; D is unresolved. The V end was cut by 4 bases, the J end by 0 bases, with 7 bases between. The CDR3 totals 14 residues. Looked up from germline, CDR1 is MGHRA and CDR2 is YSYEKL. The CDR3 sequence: CASSPYSSGNTIYF. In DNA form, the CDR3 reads TGCGCCAGCAGCCCCTACAGCTCTGGAAACACCATATATTTT.

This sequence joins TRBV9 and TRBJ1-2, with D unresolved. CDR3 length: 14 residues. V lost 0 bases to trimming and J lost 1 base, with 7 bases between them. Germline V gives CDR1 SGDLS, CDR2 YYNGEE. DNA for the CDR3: TGTGCCAGCAGCGTAGCTACGGTTAACTATGGCTACACCTTC. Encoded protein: CASSVATVNYGYTF.

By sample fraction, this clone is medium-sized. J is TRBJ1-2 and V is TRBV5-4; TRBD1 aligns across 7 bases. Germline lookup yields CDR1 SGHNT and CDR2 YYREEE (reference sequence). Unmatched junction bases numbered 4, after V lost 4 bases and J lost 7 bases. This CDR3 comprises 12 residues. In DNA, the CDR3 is TGTGCCAGCAGCGATCACAGGGGTGGCTACACCTTC. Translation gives CASSDHRGGYTF.

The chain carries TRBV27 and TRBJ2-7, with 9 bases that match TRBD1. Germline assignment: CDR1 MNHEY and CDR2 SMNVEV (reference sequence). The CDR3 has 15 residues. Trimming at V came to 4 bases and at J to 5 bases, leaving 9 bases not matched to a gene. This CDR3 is CASSSPGTGRDEQYF. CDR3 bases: TGTGCCAGCAGTTCTCCCGGGACAGGGAGGGACGAGCAGTACTTC.

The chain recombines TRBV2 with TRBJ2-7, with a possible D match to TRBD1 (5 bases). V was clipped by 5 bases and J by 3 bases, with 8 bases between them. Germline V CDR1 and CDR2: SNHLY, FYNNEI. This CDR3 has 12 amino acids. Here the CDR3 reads CASSLGDYEQYV. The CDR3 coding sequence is TGTGCCAGCAGTTTAGGGGACTACGAGCAGTACGTC.

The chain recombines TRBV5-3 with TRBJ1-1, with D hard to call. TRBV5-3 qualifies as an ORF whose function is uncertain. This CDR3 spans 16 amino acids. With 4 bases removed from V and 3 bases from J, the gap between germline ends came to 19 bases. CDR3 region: CARSPLRAIEDTEAFF. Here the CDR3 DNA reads TGTGCCAGAAGCCCTCTGAGGGCAATTGAGGACACTGAAGCTTTCTTT.

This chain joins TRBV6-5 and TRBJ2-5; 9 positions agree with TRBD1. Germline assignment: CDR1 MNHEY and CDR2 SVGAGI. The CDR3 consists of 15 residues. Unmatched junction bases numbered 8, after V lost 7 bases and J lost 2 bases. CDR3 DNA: TGTGCCAGCACCTTGACAGGGGGAAGGCAAGAGACCCAGTACTTC. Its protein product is CASTLTGGRQETQYF.